This TCR beta chain was sequenced during a study of T-cell memory formation after mild COVID-19. Study outcomes and limitations: Those CD4+ clones that contracted were mainly in CM and EM (CD8+ ones in EMRA).

TCRdb itself ran the 5' RACE reads through MiXCR, one entry per CDR3 protein. Of 470,000 or so distinct CDR3 sequences in the sample, around 17% are singletons; the top ten hold 20% to 25%. Germline V gives CDR1 DFQATT, CDR2 SNEGSKA (reference sequence). Trimming removed 0 bases from V and 5 bases from J, with 5 bases in between. There are 11 residues in the CDR3. This clonotype was observed many times. Its antigen remains unidentified. Sequences were obtained from PBMCs or a T cell subset sorted from them (not recorded which). The chain couples TRBV20-1 to TRBJ2-7; D is perhaps TRBD2 (5 bases). This clonotype originated in a man aged 18 to 30 who had mild COVID-19 (a few samples of this study predate the infection). Cell type and time point are not known. The CDR3 nucleotides are TGCAGTGCTAGAGAGGAGGACGAGCAGTACTTC. Amino acids: CSAREEDEQYF.